Below, one T cell receptor beta chain is given with its context. This sample is part of a study of siplizumab effects on memory and regulatory T cells. TCRdb's copy holds only in-frame clones and misses some; the assay was immunoSEQ multiplex PCR. The table includes over 100,000 clones, about 93% detected once. The receptor was isolated from a human donor in good health. Sequenced: Tregs sorted from blood.

CDR3 region: CASSISQGSQQPQHF. The CDR3 nucleotides are TGTGCCAGTAGTATCTCACAGGGAAGCCAACAGCCCCAGCATTTT. The chain has TRBV19 and TRBJ1-5; a possible D gene is TRBD1 (6 bases). The V and J ends lost 3 bases and 7 bases respectively, with 16 bases between them. The CDR3 runs 15 residues. CDR1 is LNHDA and CDR2 is SQIVND in the germline V gene (reference sequence).